Following are 26 T cell receptor beta chains from one sample sequenced in a study of cytomegalovirus exposure and HLA in healthy donors. The PCR was carried out with 60 Vbeta primers and 13 Jbeta primers. The repertoire was sequenced with immunoSEQ multiplex PCR; TCRdb's copy has only in-frame clones and lacks some. Seen here are more than 85,000 clones, around 74% observed once, and the top ten hold around 10%. The sample comprised PBMCs. The source of these receptors is a man between 25 and 39 years old in good health and CMV-seropositive.

V usage is TRBV7-8 and J usage is TRBJ1-6; 8 bases match TRBD1. After removal of 7 bases from V and 6 bases from J, the junction contained 5 bases not matched to a gene. CDR1 SGHVS and CDR2 FQNEAQ come from the germline V gene. This CDR3 spans 14 amino acids. CDR3 DNA sequence: TGTGCCAGCAACGGACAGGGAGGTAATTCACCCCTCCACTTT. This sequence encodes CASNGQGGNSPLHF.

CDR3 region: CASSLILREPQFF. CDR3 in DNA: TGTGCCAGCAGCTTAATACTCCGGGAACCTCAGTTCTTC. The V and J genes are TRBV7-6 and TRBJ2-1; possibly TRBD2 for D (5 bases). This CDR3 region has 13 residues. The V gene lost 2 bases and the J gene lost 13 bases, with 15 bases spanning the gap. In germline, CDR1 is SGHVS, CDR2 FNYEAQ.

The CDR3 DNA is TGTGCCAGCAGCGTGGCCCTCGATGCCTCTGGGGCCAACGTCCTGACTTTC. Amino acid sequence: CASSVALDASGANVLTF. The chain employs TRBV9 and TRBJ2-6; D ambiguous. Germline CDR1 reads SGDLS; CDR2 reads YYNGEE. The CDR3 is made up of 17 amino acids. Trimming removed 2 bases from V and 0 bases from J, with 12 bases in between.

In regard to this clone: Other nucleotide sequences from this sample produce the same CDR3. V and J are TRBV14 and TRBJ2-5; no definite D call. The CDR3 runs to 11 residues. The V gene's germline CDR1 is SGHDN and CDR2 FVKESK. Trimming left V 4 bases short and J 5 bases short, with 5 bases between. Here the CDR3 DNA reads TGTGCCAGCAGCCGTCGGGAGACCCAGTACTTC. This translates into CASSRRETQYF.

The gene calls are TRBV7-2 and TRBJ1-3, with 8 positions matching TRBD1. CDR3 length equals 14 residues. The V gene end was trimmed by 5 bases and the J gene end by 5 bases; junction bases not matched to a gene: 5. Germline V gene data show CDR1 as SGHTA and CDR2 as FQGNSA. The CDR3 here is CASSRTGTRNTIYF. In DNA form, the CDR3 reads TGTGCCAGCAGCCGGACAGGGACGAGAAACACCATATATTTT.

J is TRBJ2-2 and V is TRBV5-1; possibly TRBD1 for D (5 bases). This CDR3 contains 15 residues. Germline lookup yields CDR1 SGHRS and CDR2 YFSETQ. V lost 0 bases and J lost 4, with 10 bases in between. The DNA for the CDR3 is TGCGCCAGCAGCTTGGCGCCAGGGCTCACCGGGGAGCTGTTTTTT. Encoded protein: CASSLAPGLTGELFF.

This chain uses TRBV20-1 with TRBJ1-2; D unclear. The V end lost 7 bases, the J end lost 7 bases, and 13 bases lay between the germline ends. Per the germline V gene, CDR1 is DFQATT and CDR2 is SNEGSKA (reference sequence). The CDR3 spans 11 residues. The CDR3 loop reads CSVYVEGGYTF. Here the CDR3 DNA reads TGCAGTGTGTACGTTGAGGGTGGCTACACCTTC.

The chain has TRBV10-2 and TRBJ1-1; tentative D call: TRBD1 (5 bases). The germline gives CDR1 WSHSY, CDR2 SAAADI. V lost 4 bases to trimming and J lost 2 bases, with 17 bases between them. The CDR3 covers 16 residues. The CDR3 sequence: CASSAVWGSANTEAFF. CDR3 sequence (DNA): TGCGCCAGCAGTGCGGTTTGGGGCAGCGCAAACACTGAAGCTTTCTTT.

The J gene is TRBJ1-1, the V gene TRBV29-1, with 8 bases fitting TRBD1. The trim removed 6 bases at V and 6 bases at J, leaving 6 bases unmatched. Germline CDR1 reads SQVTM; CDR2 reads ANQGSEA. The CDR3 length is 12 residues. The CDR3 protein is CSVTDRAAEAFF. CDR3 DNA sequence: TGCAGCGTGACGGACAGGGCGGCTGAAGCTTTCTTT.

This clone was counted only a few times. The chain combines TRBV19 with TRBJ1-1; 11 nucleotides align to TRBD1. Trimming took 8 bases from V and 4 from J; bases not matched to a gene: 3. The CDR3 runs 13 residues. The germline CDR1 and CDR2 sequences are LNHDA and SQIVND (reference sequence). CDR3 nucleotide sequence: TGTGCCAGTTCAGGACAGGGGGCCACTGAAGCTTTCTTT. Residues: CASSGQGATEAFF.

The chain has TRBV19 and TRBJ1-6; possibly TRBD1 for D (5 bases). With 5 bases removed from V and 5 bases from J, the gap between germline ends came to 16 bases. Germline V gene data show CDR1 as LNHDA and CDR2 as SQIVND (reference sequence). The CDR3 spans 16 residues. In DNA form, the CDR3 reads TGTGCCAGTAGTTCCCGTCATCGGGGGGATAATTCACCCCTCCACTTT. Protein sequence: CASSSRHRGDNSPLHF.

The chain recombines TRBV7-3 with TRBJ2-3; TRBD1 aligns across 10 bases. The CDR3 is 16 amino acids. Trimming took 1 base from V and 1 from J; bases not matched to a gene: 2. Germline V gene data show CDR1 as SGHTA and CDR2 as FQGTGA. The CDR3 spells CASSLRGTGGTDTQYF. CDR3 in DNA: TGTGCCAGCAGCTTAAGAGGGACAGGGGGCACAGATACGCAGTATTTT.

The table lists this clone with a few counts. The V and J genes are TRBV12-5 and TRBJ2-5; TRBD1 might be the D (6 bases). The CDR3 has 13 residues. Germline lookup yields CDR1 LGHNT and CDR2 FRNRAP. The V end was cut by 1 base, the J end by 5 bases, with 8 bases between. The CDR3 spells CASGLGQEETQYF. The CDR3 nucleotides read TGTGCTAGTGGTTTGGGACAGGAGGAGACCCAGTACTTC.

The V call is TRBV6-1, the J call TRBJ2-7; D might be TRBD1 (6 bases). Germline V gene lookup returns CDR1 MNHNS and CDR2 SASEGT. Trimming removed 6 bases from V and 5 bases from J, with 17 bases in between. There are 14 residues in the CDR3. CDR3 residues: CASRVGGWKDEQYF. For the CDR3, the DNA is TGTGCCAGCAGGGTTGGGGGCTGGAAAGACGAGCAGTACTTC.

This CDR3 reads CASSVEAGGPYEQYF. The CDR3 region has the DNA TGTGCCAGCAGTGTAGAAGCGGGGGGACCCTACGAGCAGTACTTC. V and J are TRBV6-4 and TRBJ2-7; 9 bases line up with TRBD2. With V trimmed by 4 bases and J by 2 bases, 6 bases remained unmatched. The CDR3 contains 15 residues. Germline values: CDR1 MRHNA, CDR2 SNTAGT.

V usage is TRBV7-2 and J usage is TRBJ1-3; D gene ambiguous. The CDR3 consists of 15 residues. The germline CDR1 and CDR2 sequences are SGHTA and FQGNSA. Trimming cost V 4 bases and J 2 bases, with 12 bases left between them. CDR3 residues: CASSSAVWAGNTIYF. The CDR3 nucleotides read TGTGCCAGCAGCTCCGCGGTTTGGGCTGGAAACACCATATATTTT.

V is TRBV4-2 and J is TRBJ1-5; D uncertain. Germline V gene data show CDR1 as LGHNA and CDR2 as YNFKEQ. Trimming stripped 6 bases from V and 1 base from J, with 16 bases between. The CDR3 is 16 amino acids. This CDR3 reads CASSYNIGRSNQPQHF. The CDR3 nucleotides read TGTGCCAGCAGTTACAACATAGGGAGAAGCAATCAGCCCCAGCATTTT.

J is TRBJ1-5 and V is TRBV15; 8 bases map to TRBD1. The CDR3 runs 18 residues. Germline CDR1 and CDR2: LNHNV and YYDKDF (reference sequence). Trimming at V came to 0 bases and at J to 7 bases, leaving 14 bases not matched to a gene. The CDR3 protein is CATSRDYSAGGLGQPQHF. CDR3 DNA: TGTGCCACCAGCAGAGATTACTCGGCAGGGGGCTTGGGACAGCCCCAGCATTTT.

Comments on this clone: This is likely a read error, given that the CDR3 carries no conserved phenylalanine or tryptophan at its end. V usage is TRBV2 and J usage is TRBJ2-7, with unresolved D. V shed 7 bases and J shed 7 bases, with 14 bases lying between them. CDR3 length equals 12 residues. CDR1 is SNHLY and CDR2 is FYNNEI in the germline V gene. CDR3 bases: TGTGCCAGCACGGACCCCCCTGGGGAGCAGTACCTC. Protein product: CASTDPPGEQYL.

The chain uses TRBV30 and TRBJ2-3, with D possibly matching TRBD1 (5 bases). CDR1 and CDR2 from the germline V gene are GTSNPN and SVGIG (reference sequence). Trimming cost V 5 bases and J 0 bases, with 12 bases left between them. This CDR3 comprises 14 residues. CDR3 in DNA: TGTGCCTGGGAAACACAGGCTAGCACAGATACGCAGTATTTT. Amino acids: CAWETQASTDTQYF.

CDR3 DNA sequence: TGCGCCAGCAGCGGTAGGACAGGGGATGAGCAGTTCTTC. Its translation is CASSGRTGDEQFF. The chain links TRBV5-1 to TRBJ2-1; 9 nucleotides match TRBD1. CDR1 and CDR2 (germline): SGHRS, YFSETQ. The V and J ends lost 4 bases and 8 bases, in that order; junction bases with no gene match: 4. There are 13 residues in the CDR3.

The chain carries TRBV5-1 and TRBJ1-5, with D possibly TRBD1 on 5 matching bases. The CDR3 covers 12 residues. V dropped 0 bases and J dropped 8 bases, with 6 bases sitting between them. Germline V gives CDR1 SGHRS, CDR2 YFSETQ. Here the CDR3 reads CASSLGGEPQHF. The CDR3 region has the DNA TGCGCCAGCAGCTTGGGGGGCGAGCCCCAGCATTTT.

V is TRBV19 and J is TRBJ2-3; maybe TRBD2 (7 bases). V dropped 3 bases and J dropped 6 bases, with 28 bases sitting between them. This CDR3 has 19 amino acids. Germline CDR1 reads LNHDA; CDR2 reads SQIVND (reference sequence). This chain's CDR3 is CASSIMYITGAGRGDTQYF. CDR3 nucleotide sequence: TGTGCCAGTAGTATTATGTATATTACGGGGGCAGGGCGGGGGGATACGCAGTATTTT.

The chain is built from TRBV5-1 and TRBJ1-2; D is uncertain. CDR3 length equals 12 residues. Germline assignment: CDR1 SGHRS and CDR2 YFSETQ. Trimming stripped 0 bases from V and 7 bases from J, with 7 bases between. This CDR3 reads CASSLAGIGYTF. For the CDR3, the DNA is TGCGCCAGCAGCTTGGCGGGGATTGGCTACACCTTC.

The V gene is TRBV29-1, the J gene TRBJ1-1; D remains ambiguous. Germline V lookup: CDR1 SQVTM, CDR2 ANQGSEA. This CDR3 spans 14 amino acids. The V end lost 4 bases, the J end lost 5 bases, and 17 bases lay between the germline ends. The CDR3, as DNA: TGCAGCGTTGTCCCACGGATCCTCGGGACTGAAGCTTTCTTT. Its translation is CSVVPRILGTEAFF.

This chain uses TRBV19 with TRBJ1-5; D is perhaps TRBD1 (5 bases). Trimming shortened V by 6 bases and J by 6 bases, and 12 bases separated the two germline ends. This CDR3 has 13 residues. CDR1 and CDR2 from the germline V gene are LNHDA and SQIVND (reference sequence). The CDR3 nucleotides read TGTGCCAGTAGGGCGGGGGTAGTTCAGCCCCAGCATTTT. It codes for CASRAGVVQPQHF.